This passage covers 32 T cell receptor beta chains from one sample sequenced in a study of cytomegalovirus exposure and HLA in healthy donors. The PCR employed 60 Vbeta primers together with 13 Jbeta primers. Clones were read by immunoSEQ multiplex PCR, and TCRdb kept only the in-frame ones, dropping some. In the table there are around 150,000 clones, around 83% of which are singletons. The sequencing input was PBMCs. These receptors came from a man younger than 35 in good health and CMV-seropositive.

This sequence joins TRBV29-1 and TRBJ1-3; D ambiguous. CDR3 length equals 16 residues. Germline values: CDR1 SQVTM, CDR2 ANQGSEA. V lost 6 bases and J lost 1, with 19 bases in between. The CDR3 is CSVEIPNQSSGNTIYF. The CDR3 DNA is TGCAGCGTCGAAATTCCAAACCAGTCTTCTGGAAACACCATATATTTT.

About this clone itself: A clone one base away is much larger, so this may be a read error. The rearrangement links TRBV5-1 to TRBJ2-7; 8 bases align to TRBD1. Germline assignment: CDR1 SGHRS and CDR2 YFSETQ. This CDR3 is built from 14 residues. CDR3 in DNA: TGCGCCGGCAGCCCCCGGGACAGGACCTACGAGCAGTACTTC. This translates into CAGSPRDRTYEQYF.

The V gene is TRBV19, the J gene TRBJ2-1; 9 positions agree with TRBD2. Germline trimming cut 4 bases from V and 4 bases from J; bases unmatched to any gene: 8. This CDR3 region has 16 residues. CDR1 is LNHDA, CDR2 SQIVND, per germline (reference sequence). CDR3 coding DNA: TGTGCCAGTAGTAGGCCTCTGAGCGGGGGGTACAATGAGCAGTTCTTC. It specifies CASSRPLSGGYNEQFF.

The V call is TRBV7-2, the J call TRBJ2-7; 7 nucleotides line up with TRBD1. Trimming took 5 bases from V and 7 from J; bases not matched to a gene: 2. Germline values: CDR1 SGHTA, CDR2 FQGNSA. There are 11 residues in the CDR3. In nucleotides, the CDR3 is TGTGCCAGCAGCCTACAGGGGGAGCAGTACTTC. Translating it yields CASSLQGEQYF.

This chain joins TRBV5-6 and TRBJ1-1, with 7 bases identical to TRBD1. The CDR3 has 12 residues. V dropped 4 bases and J dropped 4; count of bases not matched to a gene: 1. Germline CDR1 reads SGHDT; CDR2 reads YYEEEE. CDR3 protein: CASSPGGTEAFF. In DNA form, the CDR3 reads TGTGCCAGCAGCCCAGGGGGCACTGAAGCTTTCTTT. The full variable domain, its missing parts supplied by reference TRBV5-6 and TRBJ1-1, is DAGVTQSPTHLIKTRGQQVTLRCSPKSGHDTVSWYQQALGQGPQFIFQYYEEEERQRGNFPDRFSGHQFPNYSSELNVNALLLGDSALYLCASSPGGTEAFFGQGTRLTVV.

The rearrangement uses TRBV6-5 and TRBJ2-5, with D possibly matching TRBD1 (5 bases). Germline CDR1 is MNHEY and CDR2 is SVGAGI. V was pared by 6 bases and J by 0 bases, with 14 bases between. The CDR3 is 15 residues long. CDR3 sequence (DNA): TGTGCCAGCAGCCCCCTCTCAGGGAACCAAGAGACCCAGTACTTC. This codes for CASSPLSGNQETQYF.

This rearrangement joins TRBV7-8 to TRBJ1-5; TRBD1 matches at 8 bases. The CDR3 spans 15 residues. CDR1 and CDR2 from the germline V gene are SGHVS and FQNEAQ. V lost 5 bases to trimming and J lost 7 bases; unmatched junction nucleotides: 10. The CDR3 DNA reads as TGTGCCAGCAGCCAACAACAGGGGGGCGGGCAGCCCCAGCATTTT. This gives the protein CASSQQQGGGQPQHF.

This sequence joins TRBV5-1 and TRBJ2-2; D is undetermined. The V gene lost 1 base and the J gene lost 0 bases, with 4 bases spanning the gap. Per the germline V gene, CDR1 is SGHRS and CDR2 is YFSETQ. The CDR3 consists of 14 residues. The CDR3 coding sequence is TGCGCCAGCAGCTTGTCAGCGAACACCGGGGAGCTGTTTTTT. Amino acids: CASSLSANTGELFF. Supplemented by reference TRBV5-1 and TRBJ2-2, the full variable domain reads KAGVTQTPRYLIKTRGQQVTLSCSPISGHRSVSWYQQTPGQGLQFLFEYFSETQRNKGNFPGRFSGRQFSNSRSEMNVSTLELGDSALYLCASSLSANTGELFFGEGSRLTVL.

The rearrangement links TRBV4-3 to TRBJ2-1; 11 bases match TRBD1. The CDR3 is made up of 14 amino acids. Germline loops: CDR1 LGHNA, CDR2 YSLEER. V shed 1 base, J shed 8 bases, and the junction held 1 base outside the gene matches. CDR3 region: CASSQGTGGDEQFF. CDR3 sequence (DNA): TGCGCCAGCAGCCAAGGGACAGGGGGCGATGAGCAGTTCTTC.

The chain employs TRBV4-1 and TRBJ1-1; TRBD1 matches at 7 bases. Germline trimming cut 1 base from V and 0 bases from J; bases unmatched to any gene: 2. CDR3 length equals 15 residues. Germline values: CDR1 MGHRA, CDR2 YSYEKL. CDR3 protein: CASSQGQGLNTEAFF. CDR3 DNA sequence: TGCGCCAGCAGCCAAGGACAGGGACTGAACACTGAAGCTTTCTTT.

The rearrangement uses TRBV6-1 and TRBJ2-1; 11 nucleotides line up with TRBD2. There are 15 residues in the CDR3. Germline V gene sequence: CDR1 MNHNS, CDR2 SASEGT. The V and J ends lost 7 bases and 10 bases, in that order; junction bases with no gene match: 12. The CDR3 loop reads CASTVGTSGLGEQFF. In DNA form, the CDR3 reads TGTGCCAGCACCGTCGGGACTAGCGGACTCGGAGAGCAGTTCTTC.

This clone has more than one count but fewer than ten. The chain has TRBV5-6 and TRBJ2-7; D remains unclear. Germline V gene data show CDR1 as SGHDT and CDR2 as YYEEEE. The CDR3 has 15 residues. Trimming took off 0 bases at V and 2 bases at J, with 12 bases between the two ends. CDR3 coding DNA: TGTGCCAGCAGCTTGGTGGCAGGTAAGGCCTACGAGCAGTACTTC. This gives the protein CASSLVAGKAYEQYF.

V gene TRBV9 combines with J gene TRBJ2-2; D may be TRBD2 (7 bases). Trimming cost V 2 bases and J 4 bases, with 12 bases left between them. Germline CDR1 and CDR2: SGDLS and YYNGEE. The CDR3 is 15 residues long. CDR3 coding DNA: TGTGCCAGCAGCGTCGGGGGGCGAGTCACCGGGGAGCTGTTTTTT. Protein sequence: CASSVGGRVTGELFF.

J is TRBJ2-7 and V is TRBV2; 8 nucleotides line up with TRBD2. With 3 bases clipped from V and 3 bases from J, the junction kept 7 bases outside the gene matches. The CDR3 is made up of 15 amino acids. Looked up from germline, CDR1 is SNHLY and CDR2 is FYNNEI. The CDR3 nucleotides read TGTGCCAGCAGTGATCGAACTAGCGGTCTCTACGAGCAGTACTTC. Translation: CASSDRTSGLYEQYF.

The V and J genes are TRBV13 and TRBJ1-1; 7 bases fit TRBD1. CDR1 PRHDT and CDR2 FYEKMQ come from the germline V gene (reference sequence). The CDR3 is 16 residues long. V gave up 5 bases and J gave up 1 base; unmatched junction bases: 10. The DNA of the CDR3 is TGTGCCAGCAGCAATCGACAGGGCGGCAGGAACACTGAAGCTTTCTTT. The encoded protein is CASSNRQGGRNTEAFF.

This clone was seen more than once but under ten times. The CDR3 nucleotides read TGCAGTGCTAGAGTGGGCAAGACCCAGTACTTC. It specifies CSARVGKTQYF. This sequence joins TRBV20-1 and TRBJ2-5; D ambiguous. The CDR3 sequence is 11 residues long. The V and J ends lost 1 base and 6 bases respectively, with 6 bases between them. Germline V gives CDR1 DFQATT, CDR2 SNEGSKA (reference sequence).

The rearrangement links TRBV10-2 to TRBJ2-7, with 10 bases lining up with TRBD1. J lost 2 bases, V lost 11 bases, and 6 bases had no gene match. The CDR3 is 13 amino acids. CDR1 is WSHSY, CDR2 SAAADI, per germline. CDR3 in amino acids: CAAGTGATYEQYF. CDR3 nucleotide sequence: TGCGCCGCAGGGACAGGGGCGACCTACGAGCAGTACTTC.

This chain links TRBV18 with TRBJ1-1; the D is unclear. This CDR3 contains 18 residues. Germline assignment: CDR1 KGHSH and CDR2 LQKENI. Trimming removed 1 base at V and 0 bases at J, with 18 bases between. CDR3 loop: CASSPLTPGIQMNTEAFF. In DNA form, the CDR3 reads TGTGCCAGCTCACCACTAACACCAGGCATCCAAATGAACACTGAAGCTTTCTTT.

V is TRBV6-1 and J is TRBJ1-6; TRBD1 matches 12 bases. The germline gives CDR1 MNHNS, CDR2 SASEGT. The CDR3 runs to 16 residues. Trimming cost V 4 bases and J 9 bases; bases outside gene matches: 7. This chain's CDR3 is CASSAGQGARGSPLHF. DNA of the CDR3: TGTGCCAGCAGTGCGGGACAGGGGGCGCGGGGTTCACCCCTCCACTTT.

The V gene is TRBV6-6, the J gene TRBJ2-7; 7 positions agree with TRBD1. This CDR3 comprises 13 residues. Germline V gives CDR1 MNHNY, CDR2 SVGAGI (reference sequence). The ends lost 6 bases at V and 7 bases at J; junction bases unmatched: 9. The CDR3 DNA sequence: TGTGCCAGCAGCCAGACAGGGCTCGGGGAGCAGTACTTC. Protein sequence: CASSQTGLGEQYF.

This chain joins TRBV2 and TRBJ2-7; 9 bases are a match to TRBD2. The V and J ends lost 1 base and 7 bases, in that order; junction bases with no gene match: 8. The CDR3 contains 15 residues. Germline V gene data show CDR1 as SNHLY and CDR2 as FYNNEI. The CDR3 protein is CASSEVLRGGGEQYF. CDR3 coding DNA: TGTGCCAGCAGTGAAGTTTTGCGGGGGGGCGGTGAGCAGTACTTC.

The V call is TRBV18, the J call TRBJ1-4; 10 bases are a match to TRBD1. The germline V gene has CDR1 KGHSH and CDR2 LQKENI. V shed 0 bases, J shed 6 bases, and the junction held 4 bases outside the gene matches. CDR3 size: 16 residues. The DNA of the CDR3 is TGTGCCAGCTCACCACCGGAGACAGGGGGCTATGAAAAACTGTTTTTT. Protein: CASSPPETGGYEKLFF.

This chain connects TRBV2 to TRBJ1-6, with TRBD1 matching 7 bases. This CDR3 region has 16 residues. Looked up from germline, CDR1 is SNHLY and CDR2 is FYNNEI. V lost 6 bases to trimming and J lost 0 bases; unmatched junction nucleotides: 5. The CDR3 region is CASRGQSSSYNSPLHF. The CDR3 bases are TGTGCCAGCAGGGGACAGTCGAGCTCCTATAATTCACCCCTCCACTTT.

V and J are TRBV4-3 and TRBJ2-3; 7 bases align to TRBD2. CDR3 length: 15 amino acids. Germline-derived CDR1 and CDR2 are LGHNA and YSLEER. V trimming: 6 bases; J trimming: 0 bases; junction bases outside the gene matches: 6. The CDR3 nucleotides read TGCGCCAGCAGAGAGCGGGGCCTTAGCACAGATACGCAGTATTTT. Protein: CASRERGLSTDTQYF.

The chain uses TRBV5-5 and TRBJ1-2, with 10 bases matching TRBD1. Trimming removed 3 bases from V and 3 bases from J; junction bases left unmatched: 8. Per the germline V gene, CDR1 is SGHKS and CDR2 is YYEKEE (reference sequence). CDR3 length equals 16 residues. The CDR3 nucleotides are TGTGCCAGCAGCTCCAGACAGGGGGCGTTTGACTATGGCTACACCTTC. It encodes CASSSRQGAFDYGYTF. Combining the CDR3 with reference TRBV5-5 and TRBJ1-2 gives the whole variable domain DAGVTQSPTHLIKTRGQQVTLRCSPISGHKSVSWYQQVLGQGPQFIFQYYEKEERGRGNFPDRFSARQFPNYSSELNVNALLLGDSALYLCASSSRQGAFDYGYTFGSGTRLTVV.

The table lists this clone with a count of one. Different DNA sequences within this sample yield the same CDR3. This chain's CDR3 is CSVDDTGNTIYF. The CDR3 region has the DNA TGCAGCGTTGATGACACCGGAAACACCATATATTTT. V usage is TRBV29-1 and J usage is TRBJ1-3; D call uncertain. The CDR3 sequence is 12 residues long. V lost 3 bases, J lost 4 bases, and 7 bases lay in between. From germline, CDR1 is SQVTM and CDR2 ANQGSEA.

This sequence joins TRBV18 and TRBJ2-7; 9 bases align to TRBD1. This CDR3 has 16 amino acids. The ends lost 2 bases at V and 1 base at J; junction bases unmatched: 6. The germline gives CDR1 KGHSH, CDR2 LQKENI. CDR3 in amino acids: CASSPFRDRASYEQYF. For the CDR3, the DNA is TGTGCCAGCTCACCATTTAGGGACAGGGCGTCCTACGAGCAGTACTTC.

The gene calls are TRBV18 and TRBJ1-5; TRBD1 matches at 10 bases. The CDR3 totals 17 residues. The germline CDR1 and CDR2 sequences are KGHSH and LQKENI. The V segment lost 3 bases and the J segment 1 base; nucleotides outside the gene matches: 6. The CDR3 region is CASSPTGGSGSNQPQHF. CDR3 nucleotides: TGTGCCAGCTCACCGACAGGGGGCAGTGGGAGCAATCAGCCCCAGCATTTT.

The gene calls are TRBV29-1 and TRBJ1-2; weak D call: TRBD1 (6 bases). Germline CDR1 is SQVTM and CDR2 is ANQGSEA. This CDR3 has 13 residues. V lost 6 bases and J lost 1, with 12 bases in between. CDR3 loop: CSVPEQGNYGYTF. The CDR3, as DNA: TGCAGCGTGCCTGAACAGGGTAACTATGGCTACACCTTC.

This chain links TRBV7-6 with TRBJ2-1; 12 bases line up with TRBD2. The CDR3 runs to 18 residues. Trimming at V came to 2 bases and at J to 5 bases, leaving 10 bases not matched to a gene. The germline V gene encodes CDR1 SGHVS and CDR2 FNYEAQ. CDR3: CASSLWDSSGGAHNEQFF. CDR3 in DNA: TGTGCCAGCAGCTTATGGGATTCTAGCGGGGGGGCCCACAATGAGCAGTTCTTC.

This clone was detected once. This sequence joins TRBV5-1 and TRBJ1-2; D is undetermined. The ends were cut back, 0 bases at V and 0 bases at J, with 9 bases in the middle. The CDR3 contains 15 residues. Per the germline V gene, CDR1 is SGHRS and CDR2 is YFSETQ. CDR3 region: CASSLDGLANYGYTF. For the CDR3, the DNA is TGCGCCAGCAGCTTGGACGGTTTAGCTAACTATGGCTACACCTTC.

The V gene is TRBV9, the J gene TRBJ1-4, with D possibly TRBD1 on 5 matching bases. V lost 0 bases and J lost 4, with 13 bases in between. CDR1 is SGDLS and CDR2 is YYNGEE in the germline V gene. This CDR3 contains 16 residues. The CDR3 spells CASSVGTTDLNEKLFF. CDR3 coding DNA: TGTGCCAGCAGCGTAGGGACGACAGATCTTAATGAAAAACTGTTTTTT. Using reference TRBV9 and TRBJ1-4 for the parts outside the CDR3, the full variable domain is DSGVTQTPKHLITATGQRVTLRCSPRSGDLSVYWYQQSLDQGLQFLIQYYNGEERAKGNILERFSAQQFPDLHSELNLSSLELGDSALYFCASSVGTTDLNEKLFFGSGTQLSVL.